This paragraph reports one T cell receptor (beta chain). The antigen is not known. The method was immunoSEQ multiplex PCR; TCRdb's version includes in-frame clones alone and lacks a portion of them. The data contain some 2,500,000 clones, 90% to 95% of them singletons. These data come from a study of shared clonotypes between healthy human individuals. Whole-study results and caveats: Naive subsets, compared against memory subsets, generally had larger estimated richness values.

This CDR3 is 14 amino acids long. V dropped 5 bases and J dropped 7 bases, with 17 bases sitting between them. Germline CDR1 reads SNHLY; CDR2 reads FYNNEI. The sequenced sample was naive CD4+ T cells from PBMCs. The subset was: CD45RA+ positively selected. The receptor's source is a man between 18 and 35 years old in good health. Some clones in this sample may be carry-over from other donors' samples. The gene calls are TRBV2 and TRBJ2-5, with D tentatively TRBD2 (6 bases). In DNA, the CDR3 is TGTGCCAGCAGTCCCCCGGACTATTTTGGGACCCAGTACTTC. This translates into CASSPPDYFGTQYF.